This T cell receptor beta chain was obtained from a study of cytomegalovirus exposure and HLA in healthy donors. Across the study: An earlier analysis identified more than 95 million unique TCR beta sequences in approximately 170 million T cells. Overall study results and limits: According to a later analysis, donors in an Asian-associated ancestry cluster reportedly had fewer N-insertions than the roughly 630-donor mean. An assumption of roughly uniform sequencing depth across donors underlay the presence/absence analyses.

CDR3 length: 14 amino acids. The ends were cut back, 2 bases at V and 7 bases at J, with 14 bases in the middle. Germline loops: CDR1 MNHEY, CDR2 SVGAGI. This PCR relied on a set of 60 Vbeta primers and 13 Jbeta primers. The data were produced by immunoSEQ multiplex PCR, yet TCRdb's version contains in-frame clones alone and is incomplete. Its clone listing holds some 130,000 clones. Turning to this clone: Its antigen is unidentified.

The gene calls are TRBV6-5 and TRBJ1-2; maybe TRBD1 (5 bases). The specimen was PBMCs. The source of this sequence is a woman aged 40 to 50 in good health and CMV-seronegative. The CDR3 is CASSYVTGYSGYTF. The CDR3 bases are TGTGCCAGCAGTTACGTTACAGGATACTCTGGCTACACCTTC.